This T cell receptor (beta chain) was identified in a study of shared clonotypes between healthy human individuals. Study at large: Ranging from 18 to 49 in age, donors were a couple of women and a few men. The study, taken as a whole, reports: Memory subsets had estimated richness that was generally smaller than that of naive subsets.

Repertoires were generated with immunoSEQ multiplex PCR, while TCRdb's copy carries only in-frame clones and drops some. The data show some 2.3 million clones, just over 90% seen once. In its sample, this clone was seen a few times. Its antigen remains unknown. This same CDR3 is encoded by further DNA sequences in the sample. CDR1 SGHTA and CDR2 FQGNSA come from the germline V gene. V lost 3 bases and J lost 0, with 2 bases in between. The CDR3 is 12 amino acids. The sequenced material came from naive CD4+ T cells from PBMCs. Subset in this sample: CD45RA+ positively selected. The rearrangement links TRBV7-2 to TRBJ1-1; D not certain. The receptor was isolated from a man between 18 and 29 years old in good health. Some clones in this sample may be carry-over from other donors' samples. In DNA form, the CDR3 reads TGTGCCAGCAGCTTCGTGAACACTGAAGCTTTCTTT. This sequence encodes CASSFVNTEAFF.